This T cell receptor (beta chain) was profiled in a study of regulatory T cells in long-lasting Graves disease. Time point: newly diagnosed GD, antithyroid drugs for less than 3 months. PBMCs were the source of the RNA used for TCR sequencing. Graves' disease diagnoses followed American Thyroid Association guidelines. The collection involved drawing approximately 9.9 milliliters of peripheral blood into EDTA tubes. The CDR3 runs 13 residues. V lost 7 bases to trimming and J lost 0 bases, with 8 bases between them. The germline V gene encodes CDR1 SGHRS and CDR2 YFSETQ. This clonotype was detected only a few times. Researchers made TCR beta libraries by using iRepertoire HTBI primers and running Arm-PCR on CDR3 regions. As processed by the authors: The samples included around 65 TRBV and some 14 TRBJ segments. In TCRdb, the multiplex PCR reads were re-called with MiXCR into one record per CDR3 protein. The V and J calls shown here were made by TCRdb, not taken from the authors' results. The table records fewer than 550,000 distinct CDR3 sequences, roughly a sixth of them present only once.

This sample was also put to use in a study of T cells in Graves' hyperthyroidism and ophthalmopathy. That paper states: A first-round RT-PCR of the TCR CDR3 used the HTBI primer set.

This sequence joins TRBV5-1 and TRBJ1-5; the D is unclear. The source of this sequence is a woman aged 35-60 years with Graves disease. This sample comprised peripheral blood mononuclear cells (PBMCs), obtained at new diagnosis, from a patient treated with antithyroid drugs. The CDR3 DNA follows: TGCGCCAGCGCCTCGGATAGCAATCAGCCCCAGCATTTT. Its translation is CASASDSNQPQHF.